These 16 T cell receptor beta chains originate from one sample sequenced in a study of radiation and T cells in renal cell carcinoma. Some clones are missing from TCRdb's copy, which holds only in-frame ones; the method was immunoSEQ multiplex PCR. The data show about 77,000 clones, less than 85% seen once. Time point denoted: blood 4 weeks post-SBRT, at nephrectomy. The treatment is: 15 Gy SBRT to primary tumor, nephrectomy 4 weeks later. The material was blood, obtained from a patient whose treatment included radiotherapy and nephrectomy. Source of these receptors: a woman in her sixties or seventies with renal cell carcinoma.

The chain uses TRBV9 and TRBJ1-4, with a possible D match to TRBD1 (6 bases). Trimming left V 4 bases short and J 4 bases short, with 11 bases between. This CDR3 is 14 amino acids long. Germline CDR1 is SGDLS and CDR2 is YYNGEE. CDR3 nucleotide sequence: TGTGCCAGCAGCCCTGGGGGGCTTAATGAAAAACTGTTTTTT. Its protein product is CASSPGGLNEKLFF.

This sequence joins TRBV7-3 and TRBJ2-3; 8 nucleotides agree with TRBD2. After removal of 5 bases from V and 5 bases from J, the junction contained 9 bases not matched to a gene. Germline loops: CDR1 SGHTA, CDR2 FQGTGA. The CDR3 loop spans 15 amino acids. In DNA, the CDR3 is TGTGCCAGCAGCCTAGGACTAGCTGCCGGAGATACGCAGTATTTT. Translated: CASSLGLAAGDTQYF.

The chain couples TRBV10-3 to TRBJ1-2; 10 bases agree with TRBD1. The germline CDR1 and CDR2 sequences are ENHRY and SYGVKD. This CDR3 has 15 residues. J lost 4 bases, V lost 8 bases, and 10 bases had no gene match. CDR3 bases: TGTGCCATCGCGGGCGGGGACAGGGGCAGCTATGGCTACACCTTC. Translated: CAIAGGDRGSYGYTF.

The CDR3 DNA is TGTGCCAGCAGTTCGAGACAGATGGACTACGAGCAGTACTTC. It yields the protein CASSSRQMDYEQYF. The chain uses TRBV28 and TRBJ2-7; D is perhaps TRBD1 (5 bases). This CDR3 spans 14 amino acids. Trimming shortened V by 4 bases and J by 3 bases, and 13 bases separated the two germline ends. Germline loops: CDR1 MDHEN, CDR2 SYDVKM.

V gene TRBV5-5 combines with J gene TRBJ2-5, with 9 positions matching TRBD1. V trimming: 3 bases; J trimming: 5 bases; junction bases outside the gene matches: 14. The CDR3 runs to 17 residues. The germline gives CDR1 SGHKS, CDR2 YYEKEE (reference sequence). CDR3 loop: CASSSGLGQGKEETQYF. The DNA of the CDR3 is TGTGCCAGCAGCTCGGGTTTGGGACAGGGAAAGGAGGAGACCCAGTACTTC.

The V gene is TRBV7-2, the J gene TRBJ1-1; TRBD1 aligns across 9 bases. Germline CDR1 is SGHTA and CDR2 is FQGNSA. The CDR3 totals 14 residues. Trimming removed 1 base from V and 11 bases from J; junction bases left unmatched: 8. CDR3 sequence (DNA): TGTGCCAGCAGCTTAGGGGACAGGGTAATAGGGGCTTTCTTT. It translates to CASSLGDRVIGAFF.

The rearrangement links TRBV5-8 to TRBJ1-4; D is perhaps TRBD1 (6 bases). CDR1 and CDR2 from the germline V gene are SGHTS and YDEGEE. The CDR3 loop spans 14 amino acids. Between the trimmed V and J ends, which lost 3 bases and 9 bases, there was a span of 15 bases. In DNA, the CDR3 is TGTGCCAGCAGCTCCCGCGGGGGCGGCCAAAAACTGTTTTTT. This translates into CASSSRGGGQKLFF.

The table lists this clone with a count of one. The J gene is TRBJ2-7, the V gene TRBV19; 13 nucleotides agree with TRBD2. The germline CDR1 and CDR2 sequences are LNHDA and SQIVND (reference sequence). The CDR3 is 14 amino acids. Trimming at V came to 4 bases and at J to 6 bases, leaving 3 bases not matched to a gene. The CDR3 loop is CASSTGTSGAEQYF. CDR3 nucleotides: TGTGCCAGTAGTACCGGGACTAGCGGGGCCGAGCAGTACTTC. Based on the CDR3 plus reference TRBV19 and TRBJ2-7, the full variable domain is DGGITQSPKYLFRKEGQNVTLSCEQNLNHDAMYWYRQDPGQGLRLIYYSQIVNDFQKGDIAEGYSVSREKKESFPLTVTSAQKNPTAFYLCASSTGTSGAEQYFGPGTRLTVT.

This sequence joins TRBV6-1 and TRBJ2-2, with D perhaps assigned TRBD1 or TRBD2 (5 bases each). Germline CDR1 is MNHNS and CDR2 is SASEGT. The CDR3 has 15 amino acids. Trimming removed 5 bases at V and 1 base at J, with 11 bases between. The CDR3 region is CASSPLGVNTGELFF. CDR3 nucleotides: TGTGCCAGCAGTCCACTGGGGGTGAACACCGGGGAGCTGTTTTTT.

This chain uses TRBV5-4 with TRBJ2-3, with 7 bases that match TRBD2. Trimming removed 0 bases from V and 0 bases from J; junction bases left unmatched: 4. Germline CDR1 is SGHNT and CDR2 is YYREEE (reference sequence). This CDR3 has 16 residues. The CDR3, as DNA: TGTGCCAGCAGCTTGGAAGCGGGGATTAGCACAGATACGCAGTATTTT. Its protein product is CASSLEAGISTDTQYF.

V and J are TRBV11-1 and TRBJ1-1; 8 nucleotides align to TRBD1. CDR3 length equals 15 residues. CDR1 is SGHAT, CDR2 FQDESV, per germline (reference sequence). After removal of 5 bases from V and 5 bases from J, the junction contained 10 bases not matched to a gene. The DNA of the CDR3 is TGTGCCAGCAGCCGCGGACAGGGAGGAAGGACTGAAGCTTTCTTT. Its protein is CASSRGQGGRTEAFF.

The chain has TRBV6-1 and TRBJ1-5, with no clear D. The CDR3 sequence is 11 residues long. Between the trimmed V and J ends, which lost 6 bases and 4 bases, there was a span of 4 bases. Germline lookup yields CDR1 MNHNS and CDR2 SASEGT. The CDR3: CASSHNQPQHF. The CDR3 coding sequence is TGTGCCAGCAGCCATAATCAGCCCCAGCATTTT.

The chain uses TRBV4-1 and TRBJ2-5, with D possibly called TRBD1 or TRBD2 (5 bases each). With 4 bases removed from V and 5 bases from J, the gap between germline ends came to 11 bases. CDR1 MGHRA and CDR2 YSYEKL come from the germline V gene. This CDR3 is built from 13 residues. The CDR3 region has the DNA TGCGCCAGCAGCCGGGACGAATTGGAGACCCAGTACTTC. Translation gives CASSRDELETQYF.

The chain joins TRBV14 to TRBJ1-6; D may be TRBD1 (5 bases). Trimming took off 3 bases at V and 0 bases at J, with 9 bases between the two ends. In germline, CDR1 is SGHDN, CDR2 FVKESK. The CDR3 loop spans 16 amino acids. The CDR3 region has the DNA TGTGCCAGCAGCCATGGGGGTGACTCCTATAATTCACCCCTCCACTTT. This gives the protein CASSHGGDSYNSPLHF.

The chain links TRBV28 to TRBJ1-2, with 7 bases aligning to TRBD1. The germline CDR1 and CDR2 sequences are MDHEN and SYDVKM. The CDR3 spans 15 residues. Losses at the gene ends were 3 bases for V and 5 bases for J; bases not matched to a gene: 9. The CDR3 reads CASSFPGQSRYGYTF. The CDR3, as DNA: TGTGCCAGCAGTTTCCCGGGACAGTCCCGTTATGGCTACACCTTC.

The chain combines TRBV2 with TRBJ2-5; possibly TRBD1 or TRBD2 for D (5 bases each). Germline lookup yields CDR1 SNHLY and CDR2 FYNNEI. V was cut by 4 bases and J by 5 bases, with 14 bases left in between. The CDR3 is 14 amino acids. CDR3 residues: CASSVLQGGETQYF. In nucleotides, the CDR3 is TGTGCCAGCAGTGTCCTTCAGGGCGGGGAGACCCAGTACTTC.